The present T cell receptor (beta chain) was sequenced within a study of T-cell reconstitution after alpha-beta-depleted transplantation in children. Findings and caveats of the study: Diversity of TCRbeta at day 60 was high in some patients, arising from surviving recipient T cells and thymic progenitors. T-cell numbers and diversity, one year after transplant, stemmed largely from T cells that were newly produced. Two months or so post-transplant, alpha-beta T cells reportedly derived from several hundred expanded graft clones.

Preparation of the TCRbeta library involved a method that used unique molecular identifiers. From the PCR reads, TCRdb called clonotypes with MiXCR, one entry per CDR3 protein. The sample consists of 670,000 or so distinct CDR3 sequences, around 14% of them appearing once. This clonotype appeared many times. Antigen: not known. Relative to the germline gene, one junction end is altered; a read error may explain this. Germline CDR1 reads DFQATT; CDR2 reads SNEGSKA (reference sequence). The CDR3 totals 13 residues. The gene calls are TRBV20-1 and TRBJ2-7; D is possibly TRBD1 or TRBD2 (5 bases each). Source: PBMCs, taken before TCRalphabeta/CD19-depleted stem cell transplant. This sequence was found in a girl aged 2-15 years with congenital amegakaryocytic thrombocytopenia, due to receive a stem cell transplant. This chain's CDR3 is CSAREGTTYEQYF. The CDR3 DNA follows: TGCAGTGCTCGAGAAGGGACCACCTACGAGCAGTACTTC.